These 18 T cell receptor beta chains share one sample of origin, sequenced in a study of identical twins. Via MiXCR, TCRdb re-called the 5' RACE reads, giving one row per CDR3 protein. Of some 570,000 distinct CDR3 sequences detected, around 20% appear once; the ten largest clones hold 0.4% to 0.6%. These data also formed part of another study, on yellow fever vaccine responses in identical twins.

Sequences were obtained from CD4+ T cells sorted from blood. The receptor set was obtained from a woman between 18 and 30 years old in good health.

This clonotype was counted between two and nine times. This rearrangement joins TRBV6-1 to TRBJ2-3; the match to TRBD1 covers 8 bases. Germline V gene sequence: CDR1 MNHNS, CDR2 SASEGT. This CDR3 comprises 15 residues. Germline trimming cut 6 bases from V and 8 bases from J; bases unmatched to any gene: 13. The CDR3 coding sequence is TGTGCCAGCAGGGGCTCCGGGACAGGTCGATTTACGCAGTATTTT. It translates to CASRGSGTGRFTQYF.

This clonotype was seen a few times. The V gene is TRBV28, the J gene TRBJ2-1; 16 nucleotides agree with TRBD2. The CDR3 runs to 17 residues. From germline, CDR1 is MDHEN and CDR2 SYDVKM. After removal of 6 bases from V and 2 bases from J, the junction contained 4 bases not matched to a gene. The DNA of the CDR3 is TGTGCCAGCAGGGGACTAGCGGGAGGGAGCCCCTACAATGAGCAGTTCTTC. Translated, it gives CASRGLAGGSPYNEQFF.

The V call is TRBV9, the J call TRBJ2-7, with D perhaps being TRBD1 or TRBD2 (5 bases each). The CDR3 contains 14 residues. In germline, CDR1 is SGDLS, CDR2 YYNGEE. V shed 0 bases and J shed 3 bases, with 10 bases lying between them. The CDR3 DNA sequence: TGTGCCAGCAGCGTAGGAGGGGCCCGCTACGAGCAGTACTTC. Its translation: CASSVGGARYEQYF.

This sequence joins TRBV2 and TRBJ2-2, with 9 bases aligning to TRBD2. J was trimmed by 1 base and V by 10 bases; bases with no gene match: 7. Germline V lookup: CDR1 SNHLY, CDR2 FYNNEI. This CDR3 spans 15 amino acids. CDR3 sequence: CAIMTSGLNTGELFF. In DNA, the CDR3 is TGTGCCATCATGACTAGCGGATTGAACACCGGGGAGCTGTTTTTT.

This chain uses TRBV12-3 or TRBV12-4 with TRBJ1-3, with 7 nucleotides matching TRBD1. J gave up 8 bases and V 3 bases, and 16 bases lay outside the gene matches. CDR3 length: 17 amino acids. This CDR3 reads CASSFPPGQRVGDTIYF. Written as DNA, the CDR3 is TGTGCCAGCAGTTTCCCCCCGGGACAGCGTGTGGGAGACACCATATATTTT.

This clonotype was observed a few times. The V call is TRBV5-1, the J call TRBJ2-1, with D perhaps TRBD2 (5 bases). The CDR3 runs to 15 residues. The germline V gene encodes CDR1 SGHRS and CDR2 YFSETQ. V lost 4 bases, J lost 6 bases, and 17 bases lay in between. The chain's CDR3 is CASSQSREGGNEQFF. CDR3 bases: TGCGCCAGCAGCCAGAGTCGAGAGGGTGGCAATGAGCAGTTCTTC. Together with reference TRBV5-1 and TRBJ2-1, the CDR3 gives the full variable domain: KAGVTQTPRYLIKTRGQQVTLSCSPISGHRSVSWYQQTPGQGLQFLFEYFSETQRNKGNFPGRFSGRQFSNSRSEMNVSTLELGDSALYLCASSQSREGGNEQFFGPGTRLTVL.

V is TRBV12-3 or TRBV12-4 and J is TRBJ2-2; maybe TRBD2 (6 bases). The CDR3 length is 17 residues. V lost 6 bases and J lost 2, with 19 bases in between. This CDR3 reads CASSPRGPGSNTGELFF. As DNA, the CDR3 is TGTGCCAGCAGCCCGCGGGGCCCGGGTAGTAACACCGGGGAGCTGTTTTTT.

This clonotype was counted between two and nine times. This sequence joins TRBV7-9 and TRBJ1-2; D unresolved. CDR1 and CDR2 from the germline V gene are SEHNR and FQNEAQ (reference sequence). V was pared by 0 bases and J by 4 bases, with 18 bases between. CDR3 length equals 17 residues. CDR3 DNA sequence: TGTGCCAGCAGCTTAGCCCAGATTAGCGAACAGAGCTATGGCTACACCTTC. Translated: CASSLAQISEQSYGYTF.

The rearrangement uses TRBV6-1 and TRBJ2-7, with unresolved D. This CDR3 region has 13 residues. The germline V and J ends were trimmed by 3 bases and 2 bases, with 8 bases remaining between them. The germline CDR1 and CDR2 sequences are MNHNS and SASEGT. CDR3 DNA: TGTGCCAGCAGTGAGGTAGTAACCTACGAGCAGTACTTC. Amino acids: CASSEVVTYEQYF.

The rearrangement links TRBV3-1 to TRBJ2-4; no clear D gene. V shed 3 bases and J shed 0 bases, with 12 bases lying between them. This CDR3 has 16 residues. Germline V lookup: CDR1 LGHDT, CDR2 YNNKEL (reference sequence). Written as DNA, the CDR3 is TGTGCCAGCAGCCATGGAATTAGCCTAGCCAAAAACATTCAGTACTTC. It translates to CASSHGISLAKNIQYF.

There are a few counts of this clonotype. The V and J genes are TRBV10-3 and TRBJ2-3; 12 bases match TRBD2. V shed 8 bases and J 3 bases; nucleotides not matched to a gene: 3. The CDR3 sequence is 14 residues long. The germline CDR1 and CDR2 sequences are ENHRY and SYGVKD. CDR3 in amino acids: CAIRGLAGTDTQYF. Here the CDR3 DNA reads TGTGCCATCCGAGGACTAGCGGGAACAGATACGCAGTATTTT.

In its sample, this clonotype was seen a few times. This sequence joins TRBV7-3 and TRBJ2-5; D perhaps matches TRBD1 (5 bases). CDR3 length: 13 residues. With 5 bases removed from V and 7 bases from J, the gap between germline ends came to 14 bases. Per germline, CDR1 SGHTA and CDR2 FQGTGA. CDR3 coding DNA: TGTGCCAGCAGCACAAGGGCAAGGGGGACCCAGTACTTC. Its translation is CASSTRARGTQYF. Supplemented by reference TRBV7-3 and TRBJ2-5, the full variable domain reads GAGVSQTPSNKVTEKGKYVELRCDPISGHTALYWYRQSLGQGPEFLIYFQGTGAADDSGLPNDRFFAVRPEGSVSTLKIQRTERGDSAVYLCASSTRARGTQYFGPGTRLLVL.

This chain joins TRBV4-1 and TRBJ2-1; the match to TRBD1 covers 9 bases. V was pared by 5 bases and J by 2 bases, with 4 bases of the junction left unmatched. This CDR3 has 15 residues. Per the germline V gene, CDR1 is MGHRA and CDR2 is YSYEKL. CDR3 in DNA: TGCGCCAGCAGCACAGGGGGCCGACCCTACAATGAGCAGTTCTTC. This gives the protein CASSTGGRPYNEQFF.

The chain has TRBV6-5 and TRBJ2-1; 11 bases map to TRBD2. This CDR3 spans 16 amino acids. The junction had 10 bases not matched to a gene; V was cut back by 2 bases and J by 10 bases. Germline assignment: CDR1 MNHEY and CDR2 SVGAGI. CDR3 residues: CASSYTMTSGALEQFF. As DNA, the CDR3 is TGTGCCAGCAGTTACACAATGACTAGCGGGGCTCTAGAGCAGTTCTTC.

This clonotype appeared once. The chain employs TRBV6-1 and TRBJ1-1; D uncertain. The germline V gene encodes CDR1 MNHNS and CDR2 SASEGT. This CDR3 has 14 amino acids. Trimming cost V 7 bases and J 0 bases, with 12 bases left between them. CDR3 in amino acids: CASKREGLNTEAFF. The CDR3 DNA is TGTGCCAGCAAACGAGAAGGTTTGAACACTGAAGCTTTCTTT.

This chain joins TRBV20-1 and TRBJ2-7; the match to TRBD2 covers 10 bases. The germline gives CDR1 DFQATT, CDR2 SNEGSKA (reference sequence). J lost 4 bases, V lost 6 bases, and 15 bases had no gene match. The length of the CDR3 is 16 residues. This chain's CDR3 is CSARRLAGHDEYEQYF. For the CDR3, the DNA is TGCAGTGCCCGAAGACTAGCGGGCCACGACGAATACGAGCAGTACTTC.

Here the CDR3 reads CASSLAEAPGNEQFF. The CDR3 DNA is TGCGCCAGCAGCTTGGCCGAAGCCCCCGGCAATGAGCAGTTCTTC. The V gene is TRBV5-1, the J gene TRBJ2-1; no clear D gene. CDR1 is SGHRS, CDR2 YFSETQ, per germline. V shed 0 bases and J shed 6 bases, with 13 bases lying between them. The CDR3 covers 15 residues. The variable domain in full, completed from reference TRBV5-1 and TRBJ2-1, reads KAGVTQTPRYLIKTRGQQVTLSCSPISGHRSVSWYQQTPGQGLQFLFEYFSETQRNKGNFPGRFSGRQFSNSRSEMNVSTLELGDSALYLCASSLAEAPGNEQFFGPGTRLTVL.

The chain uses TRBV27 and TRBJ2-2; 7 bases are shared with TRBD1. CDR1 is MNHEY and CDR2 is SMNVEV in the germline V gene (reference sequence). Trimming cost V 5 bases and J 4 bases; bases outside gene matches: 7. The CDR3 is made up of 15 amino acids. In DNA, the CDR3 is TGTGCCAGCAGTAGGGACAGTATATTCACCGGGGAGCTGTTTTTT. Translating gives CASSRDSIFTGELFF.